In its sample, the clone carrying this TCR beta chain ranks as medium-sized. Its antigen is unknown. CDR3 length equals 13 residues. Looked up from germline, CDR1 is DFQATT and CDR2 is SNEGSKA (reference sequence). Deletions cut 0 bases from V and 4 bases from J, with 9 bases between. These data belong to a study of early T cells in non-severe SARS-CoV-2 infection. Study-wide results and caveats: Private and CD4 specificities were missed by VDJdb matching, which favored anti-spike CD8 responses.

TCRdb used MiXCR to reprocess the 5' RACE reads, holding one entry per CDR3 protein. The profile shows some 91,000 distinct CDR3 sequences, just under 15% of them singletons. This TCR was recovered from an adult who was a healthcare worker with PCR-confirmed SARS-CoV-2 infection or an uninfected control (not recorded which). This sequence joins TRBV20-1 and TRBJ2-5, with D perhaps TRBD1 (6 bases). Sequencing was done on a sample of whole blood. The CDR3 bases are TGCAGTGCTAGAGATGGACAGAGAGAGACCCAGTACTTC. Encoded protein: CSARDGQRETQYF.